The subject of this entry is one T cell receptor beta chain. This sample stems from a study of control samples from healthy donors and cancer patients. Sequenced by immunoSEQ multiplex PCR; TCRdb stores in-frame clones only, minus some. The repertoire holds about 170,000 clones, with 91% as singletons. Material for sequencing was blood. The clonotype comes from a woman in her 30s in good health.

As DNA, the CDR3 is TGTGCCATCAGTGAGTCGAGGGTCGGGGACAGGGTCTACGAGCAGTACTTC. Its protein product is CAISESRVGDRVYEQYF. The V gene is TRBV10-3, the J gene TRBJ2-7; TRBD1 aligns across 9 bases. The CDR3 has 17 residues. V trimming: 0 bases; J trimming: 3 bases; junction bases outside the gene matches: 9. Germline loops: CDR1 ENHRY, CDR2 SYGVKD.